This T cell receptor beta chain came from a study of blood T cell repertoires in COVID-19. Those who participated ranged in age from roughly 18 to 90 years and resided in about two dozen US areas. Clones were sequenced by immunoSEQ multiplex PCR, and TCRdb holds only the in-frame ones, with some missing. Of under 250,000 clones listed, over 85% were seen once; the top ten hold around 4%. Between the trimmed V and J ends, which lost 3 bases and 4 bases, there was a span of 15 bases. The CDR3 loop spans 15 amino acids. Germline CDR1 reads LNHDA; CDR2 reads SQIVND (reference sequence). The chain couples TRBV19 to TRBJ1-1; D remains unclear. The receptor's source is a woman younger than 45 with acute COVID-19. Sequences were obtained from PBMCs or T cells enriched from blood (not recorded which). DNA for the CDR3: TGTGCCAGTAGTATCCTTGACTCCCGGGGCACTGAAGCTTTCTTT. This encodes CASSILDSRGTEAFF.